This passage covers 21 T cell receptor beta chains from one sample sequenced in a study of blood T cells in healthy people across ages. Alongside a J-beta primer mix, a sample-barcoded 5' primer served in a second PCR lasting 7 to 11 cycles. TCRdb reanalysed the 5' RACE reads using MiXCR and keeps one entry per CDR3 protein. The sample consists of 1,800,000 or so distinct CDR3 sequences, about two fifths of them appearing once. The sequenced material came from blood. The source is a human donor in good health.

The chain links TRBV21-1 to TRBJ1-5. TRBV21-1 constitutes a pseudogene. CDR3 length: 21 residues. This chain's CDR3 is CASSDRDERPSNDNSNQPQHF. The CDR3 nucleotides read TGTGCCAGCAGCGACAGGGACGAGCGGCCTTCAAATGATAATAGCAATCAGCCCCAGCATTTT.

The V gene is TRBV27, the J gene TRBJ2-2, with 11 bases identical to TRBD1. Germline CDR1 MNHEY, CDR2 SMNVEV (reference sequence). V shed 4 bases and J 5 bases; nucleotides not matched to a gene: 6. The CDR3 is made up of 16 amino acids. CDR3 region: CASSSLGTGGTGELFF. Written as DNA, the CDR3 is TGTGCCAGCAGTTCACTAGGGACAGGGGGAACCGGGGAGCTGTTTTTT.

The rearrangement uses TRBV11-3 and TRBJ1-6, with D perhaps TRBD1 (5 bases). The germline gives CDR1 SGHNT, CDR2 YENEEA. V lost 1 base, J lost 3 bases, and 16 bases lay in between. The CDR3 contains 18 residues. The CDR3 loop reads CASSLAIWAGDYNSPLHF. The CDR3 DNA is TGTGCCAGCAGCTTAGCCATCTGGGCGGGGGACTATAATTCACCCCTCCACTTT.

The chain has TRBV4-3 and TRBJ2-1; D tentatively reads TRBD1 or TRBD2 (6 bases each). Germline V CDR1 and CDR2: LGHNA, YSLEER. Trimming stripped 0 bases from V and 4 bases from J, with 16 bases between. The CDR3 spans 17 residues. The CDR3 DNA reads TGCGCCAGCAGCCAAGACACGGGGGCCATAAATTACAATGAGCAGTTCTTC. This encodes CASSQDTGAINYNEQFF.

V usage is TRBV28 and J usage is TRBJ1-4, with 8 bases that match TRBD1. Germline lookup yields CDR1 MDHEN and CDR2 SYDVKM. V lost 7 bases and J lost 8; bases outside the gene matches: 6. The CDR3 spans 13 residues. The CDR3 reads CASTNGQGEKLFF. The CDR3, as DNA: TGTGCCAGCACCAATGGACAGGGAGAAAAACTGTTTTTT. The variable domain in full, completed from reference TRBV28 and TRBJ1-4, reads DVKVTQSSRYLVKRTGEKVFLECVQDMDHENMFWYRQDPGLGLRLIYFSYDVKMKEKGDIPEGYSVSREKKERFSLILESASTNQTSMYLCASTNGQGEKLFFGSGTQLSVL.

This chain uses TRBV28 with TRBJ2-7; a possible D gene is TRBD2 (5 bases). In germline, CDR1 is MDHEN, CDR2 SYDVKM. V dropped 5 bases and J dropped 8 bases, with 13 bases sitting between them. This CDR3 is 12 amino acids long. The CDR3 DNA reads as TGTGCCAGCAGTATGATTCGGGGAAAGCAGTACTTC. Its translation: CASSMIRGKQYF.

V and J are TRBV5-1 and TRBJ2-7, with D perhaps matching TRBD1 or TRBD2 (6 bases each). The J call may be in error: the DNA end matches TRBJ2-5 better. The CDR3 is 14 amino acids. CDR1 is SGHRS, CDR2 YFSETQ, per germline. Here the CDR3 reads CATRRGSQGETQYF. The CDR3 DNA reads TGCGCCACCAGGAGGGGGTCCCAGGGAGAGACCCAGTACTTC.

J is TRBJ2-7 and V is TRBV6-5; D is undetermined. CDR1 MNHEY and CDR2 SVGAGI come from the germline V gene. The V end lost 0 bases, the J end lost 3 bases, and 15 bases lay between the germline ends. The CDR3 length is 16 residues. CDR3 sequence (DNA): TGTGCCAGCAGTTACTCGACGGGTGAAATGGGCTACGAGCAGTACTTC. Its protein is CASSYSTGEMGYEQYF.

This clonotype has at least ten counts. The chain links TRBV2 to TRBJ1-5; D is perhaps TRBD1 (5 bases). The CDR3 has 14 residues. Germline V lookup: CDR1 SNHLY, CDR2 FYNNEI. V was clipped by 5 bases and J by 0 bases, with 8 bases between them. CDR3 protein: CASSRDSSNQPQHF. Written as DNA, the CDR3 is TGTGCCAGCAGTCGGGACTCTAGCAATCAGCCCCAGCATTTT.

This clonotype came up many times. The chain uses TRBV12-5 and TRBJ2-7; a possible D gene is TRBD1 (5 bases). Trimming cost V 2 bases and J 5 bases, with 7 bases left between them. Germline V gene data show CDR1 as LGHNT and CDR2 as FRNRAP. The CDR3 is 12 amino acids. As DNA, the CDR3 is TGTGCTAGTGGTTTGCCAGGGAACGAGCAGTACTTC. Protein product: CASGLPGNEQYF.

In this sample, this clonotype turned up a few times. The CDR3 loop reads CASSLLGVSSYNEQFF. DNA of the CDR3: TGTGCCAGCAGCTTATTGGGCGTGAGCTCCTACAATGAGCAGTTCTTC. The chain recombines TRBV11-1 with TRBJ2-1; no clear D. The CDR3 is 16 amino acids. Germline loops: CDR1 SGHAT, CDR2 FQDESV (reference sequence). V was clipped by 2 bases and J by 0 bases, with 11 bases between them.

The table lists this clonotype with many counts. One base away lies a much larger clone, so this may be a sequencing read error. The rearrangement joins TRBV7-9 to TRBJ2-1; 12 bases are a match to TRBD2. The CDR3 spans 15 residues. The germline gives CDR1 SEHNR, CDR2 FQNEAQ (reference sequence). The junction had 4 bases not matched to a gene; V was cut back by 4 bases and J by 6 bases. The CDR3: CASSSGLAGCNEQFF. CDR3 DNA: TGTGCCAGCAGCTCAGGACTAGCGGGGTGCAATGAGCAGTTCTTC.

The rearrangement joins TRBV4-3 to TRBJ1-2, with a possible D match to TRBD1 (6 bases). Germline loops: CDR1 LGHNA, CDR2 YSLEER. Trimming pared 2 bases from V and 4 bases from J, leaving 8 bases between. The length of the CDR3 is 13 residues. CDR3: CASSQQGIYGYTF. CDR3 DNA sequence: TGCGCCAGCAGCCAACAGGGGATCTATGGCTACACCTTC.

The V call is TRBV20-1, the J call TRBJ2-7; D tentatively fits TRBD1 or TRBD2 (5 bases each). The germline gives CDR1 DFQATT, CDR2 SNEGSKA (reference sequence). Trimming removed 6 bases at V and 2 bases at J, with 8 bases between. The CDR3 length is 11 residues. As DNA, the CDR3 is TGCAGTGCCCAGGGACCCTACGAGCAGTACTTC. Its translation: CSAQGPYEQYF.

The V gene is TRBV28, the J gene TRBJ2-1, with 10 bases that match TRBD2. Per germline, CDR1 MDHEN and CDR2 SYDVKM. Trimming cost V 3 bases and J 7 bases; bases outside gene matches: 9. The CDR3 contains 16 residues. The CDR3 loop is CASSFQQLAGWNEQFF. CDR3 bases: TGTGCCAGCAGTTTTCAACAACTAGCGGGGTGGAATGAGCAGTTCTTC.

The chain uses TRBV29-1 and TRBJ2-4, with 9 bases fitting TRBD1. The J call may not be correct, given that the DNA end is closer to TRBJ2-7. The CDR3 loop spans 15 amino acids. Germline loops: CDR1 SQVTM, CDR2 ANQGSEA. The CDR3 nucleotides read TGCAGCGTTGGGGGTGGACAGGGGAGACCTTACGAGCAGTACTTC. It codes for CSVGGGQGRPYEQYF.

This chain connects TRBV12-3 or TRBV12-4 to TRBJ1-2; perhaps TRBD1 as D (6 bases). This CDR3 is 15 amino acids long. Trimming took 6 bases from V and 5 from J, leaving 19 bases between them. CDR3 sequence: CASSPPDRHQYGYTF. In DNA, the CDR3 is TGTGCCAGCAGCCCCCCGGACAGACACCAATATGGCTACACCTTC.

This rearrangement joins TRBV20-1 to TRBJ1-1; unclear D gene. The V and J ends lost 1 base and 1 base respectively, with 7 bases between them. CDR1 DFQATT and CDR2 SNEGSKA come from the germline V gene (reference sequence). This CDR3 is built from 13 residues. This CDR3 is CSARATANTEAFF. The CDR3 nucleotides are TGCAGTGCTAGAGCGACGGCGAACACTGAAGCTTTCTTT.

A word on this clonotype: Being one base from a much bigger clone, this may be a read error. The chain has TRBV20-1 and TRBJ2-6; possibly TRBD1 for D (5 bases). The CDR3 is made up of 14 amino acids. Per the germline V gene, CDR1 is DFQATT and CDR2 is SNEGSKA (reference sequence). In DNA, the CDR3 is TGCAGTGCTTCCGGGTCGTTTGGGGCCAACGTCCCGACTTTC. Translation gives CSASGSFGANVPTF.

The J gene is TRBJ2-6, the V gene TRBV10-3; perhaps TRBD1 as D (6 bases). V was shortened by 2 bases and J by 5 bases, with 13 bases between the two germline ends. CDR1 and CDR2 (germline): ENHRY, SYGVKD. This CDR3 has 16 amino acids. CDR3 residues: CAISELTGNRANVLTF. CDR3 sequence (DNA): TGTGCCATCAGTGAGCTAACAGGGAATAGGGCCAACGTCCTGACTTTC.

Concerning this clonotype itself: One base separates it from a far larger clone, so it is likely a read error. Lacking the conserved final phenylalanine or tryptophan, this CDR3 likely reflects a read error. V gene TRBV29-1 combines with J gene TRBJ2-6; D not resolved. V was shortened by 4 bases and J by 0 bases, with 4 bases between the two germline ends. Germline lookup yields CDR1 SQVTM and CDR2 ANQGSEA. The CDR3 contains 13 residues. The CDR3 sequence: CSVGTSGANVLTV. The DNA of the CDR3 is TGCAGCGTTGGAACCTCTGGGGCCAACGTCCTGACTGTC.